This T cell receptor (beta chain) was retrieved from a study of blood T cell repertoires in COVID-19. Study-level information: T cells, B-cell-depleted T cells, or PBMCs supplied cDNA or gDNA.

This clone appeared once. CDR1 is KGHDR and CDR2 is SFDVKD in the germline V gene. J gave up 1 base and V 5 bases, and 10 bases lay outside the gene matches. CDR3 length equals 16 residues. The table came from immunoSEQ multiplex PCR; TCRdb's copy has only in-frame clones and leaves some out. The data show tens of thousands of clones, over 85% seen once. The rearrangement joins TRBV24-1 to TRBJ2-7; the match to TRBD1 covers 7 bases. The sample taken for sequencing was peripheral blood. The sequence was obtained from a human donor in a cohort sampled during active COVID-19. For the CDR3, the DNA is TGTGCCACCAGTGGACACAGGGGTCTCCCTTCCTACGAGCAGTACTTC. This translates into CATSGHRGLPSYEQYF.